This TCR beta chain appears in the sequencing data of a study of immune evolution from preneoplasia to lung adenocarcinoma (dated by TCRdb to the early 2020s). With respect to the entire study: No AAH lesions showed HLA loss of heterozygosity, compared with 6% to 8.5% of AIS, approximately 15% of MIA and approximately 30% of ADC lesions. The study profiled immune contexture across lung adenocarcinoma precursors and invasive adenocarcinoma using immune gene expression, TCR sequencing and multiplex immunofluorescence. Resected precursor lesions (AAH, AIS, MIA) and invasive adenocarcinomas were each compared against paired morphologically normal lung tissue. Sample size was determined by specimen availability and not by a prior power calculation. The immune data were integrated with whole exome sequencing and methylation data obtained from the same cohort of nodules. The overall cohort comprised 45 to 65 patients with pulmonary nodules who underwent surgical resection. The TCR sequencing data were obtained from more than 45 patients. It was reported in the study that over a hundred samples were used for TCR sequencing. Class I HLA alleles were inferred from exome data with POLYSOLVER, and allele-specific HLA loss was detected with LOHHLA.

On the study overall, not on this receptor specifically: The findings were based on association rather than direct causation, and larger cohorts with long-term follow-up and longitudinal biopsies were deemed needed. Clonality was highest in normal lung, while later-stage lesions appeared to show lower clonality but higher T cell density and diversity. Normal lung had the highest top T cell clone frequencies, and these frequencies appeared to fall progressively from AAH through AIS, MIA and invasive adenocarcinoma. The highest T cell clonality was observed in KRAS-mutant nodules compared with EGFR-mutant or double wild-type lesions. Because all patients came from Japan and China, whether the findings apply to Western populations was uncertain.

The CDR1 and CDR2 encoded by the germline V gene are SGHNT and YENEEA. Unmatched junction bases come to 9, with V trimmed by 5 bases and J by 1 base. The CDR3 measures 17 amino acids from cysteine to phenylalanine. Only the CDR3 DNA stays, 51 bases, in frame from base 1. On this clone: Its antigen is not yet known. No per-base quality is available; no much larger clone lies one base away.

Using the immunoSEQ hsTCRbeta Kit, TCR beta CDR3 regions were sequenced from DNA. On the study's bioinformatics: The ImmunoSEQ Analyzer was used to analyse the TCR sequencing data. T cell clonality was defined as 1 minus Pielou's evenness, calculated on productive rearrangements. The inverse Simpson index, applied to productive templates, was used to measure T cell diversity. T cell density was defined as TCR beta template counts normalized to usable DNA, with usable DNA estimated by amplifying and sequencing housekeeping genes. Two-sided Kruskal-Wallis tests were used to compare TCR metrics between histologic stages. TCRdb took this table from immuneACCESS and kept in-frame rearrangements with V and J called. Such tables lack part of the clones; where checked against another copy, unresolved V genes explain under half of the gap, and the rest is unexplained. V and J calls plus clone size are reproduced from that table; the DNA served to infer D and trimming. This sample comprises 35,000 to 40,000 clones, about 74% of them detected only once. The leading ten clones occupy about 6.5% of the sample.

Between 2014 and 2017, the patients underwent resection in either Japan or China. Two lung cancer pathologists independently reviewed H&E slides to confirm the histologic diagnosis of every case. Macro-dissection after pathologic assessment enriched premalignant or tumor cells for nucleic acid extraction. FFPE tissue was used for DNA isolation with the AllPrep DNA/RNA FFPE Kit. Rearrangement joined TRBV11-3 to TRBJ2-1, with 9 bases matching TRBD2. This clonotype was sampled from a person in their 60s with lung adenocarcinoma. The sequencing sample was made of FFPE invasive lung adenocarcinoma tissue. The sample's cell subset or site, from its label and the paper: frankly invasive lung adenocarcinoma (ADC). The CDR3 region has the sequence CASSAREGLASYNEQFF. The DNA is TGTGCCAGCAGCGCCCGAGAAGGACTAGCGTCCTACAATGAGCAGTTCTTC.